The T cell receptor beta chain described here comes from a study of shared clonotypes between healthy human individuals. General study findings and limits: Clonotype sharing among donors was thought likely to change with sequencing depth.

Naive CD8 isolation took CD45RO-negative cells positively selected for CCR7 and excluded terminally differentiated effector memory CD45RA+ cells. TCRdb's table, derived via immunoSEQ multiplex PCR, lists solely in-frame clones and lacks some. The profile shows about 600,000 clones, nearly 98% of them singletons. To note about this clone: Its specificity is not known.

Sequenced sample: naive CD8+ T cells sorted from blood. The clonotype comes from a man aged 25 to 40 in good health.

The CDR3 DNA reads as TGTGCCAGCAGCTTGGGAGGACAGGGGACGCAGCACGAGCAGTACTTC. It yields the protein CASSLGGQGTQHEQYF. The gene calls are TRBV7-2 and TRBJ2-7; 9 bases agree with TRBD1. This CDR3 is 16 amino acids long. V was clipped by 3 bases and J by 5 bases; unmatched bases: 11. Germline V gives CDR1 SGHTA, CDR2 FQGNSA.